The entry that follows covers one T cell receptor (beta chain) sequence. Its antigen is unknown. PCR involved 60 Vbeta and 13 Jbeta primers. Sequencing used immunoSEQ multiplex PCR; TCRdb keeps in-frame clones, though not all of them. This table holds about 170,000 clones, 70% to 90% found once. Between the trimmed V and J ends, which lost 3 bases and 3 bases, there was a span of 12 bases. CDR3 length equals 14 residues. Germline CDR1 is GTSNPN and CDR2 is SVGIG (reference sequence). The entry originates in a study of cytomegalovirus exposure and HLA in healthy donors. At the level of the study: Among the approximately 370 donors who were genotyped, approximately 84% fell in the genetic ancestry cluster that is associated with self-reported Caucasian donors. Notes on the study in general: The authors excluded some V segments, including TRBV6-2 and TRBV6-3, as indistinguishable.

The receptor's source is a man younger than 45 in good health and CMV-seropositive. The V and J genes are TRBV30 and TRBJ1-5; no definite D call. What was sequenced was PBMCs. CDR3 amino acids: CAWSADRYNQPQHF. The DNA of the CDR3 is TGTGCCTGGAGCGCTGATAGATACAATCAGCCCCAGCATTTT. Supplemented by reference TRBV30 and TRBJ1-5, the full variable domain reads SQTIHQWPATLVQPVGSPLSLECTVEGTSNPNLYWYRQAAGRGLQLLFYSVGIGQISSEVPQNLSASRPQDRQFILSSKKLLLSDSGFYLCAWSADRYNQPQHFGDGTRLSIL.